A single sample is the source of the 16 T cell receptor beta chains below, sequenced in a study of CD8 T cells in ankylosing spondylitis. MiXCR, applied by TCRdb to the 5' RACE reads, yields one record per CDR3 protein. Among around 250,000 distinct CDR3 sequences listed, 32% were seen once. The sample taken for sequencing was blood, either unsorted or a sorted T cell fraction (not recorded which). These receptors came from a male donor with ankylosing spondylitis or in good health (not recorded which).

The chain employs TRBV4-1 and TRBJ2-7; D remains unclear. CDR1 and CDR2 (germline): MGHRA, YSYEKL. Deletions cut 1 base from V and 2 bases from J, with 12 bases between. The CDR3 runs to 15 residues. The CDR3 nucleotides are TGCGCCAGCAGCCAAGGGGTAGGGTTGACCTACGAGCAGTACTTC. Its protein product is CASSQGVGLTYEQYF.

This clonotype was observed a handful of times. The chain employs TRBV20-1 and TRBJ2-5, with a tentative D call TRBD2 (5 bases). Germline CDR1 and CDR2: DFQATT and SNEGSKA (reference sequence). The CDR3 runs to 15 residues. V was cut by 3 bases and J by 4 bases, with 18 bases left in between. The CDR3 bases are TGCAGTGCTAGGGGAGCGAGCGTGGTCGGAGAGACCCAGTACTTC. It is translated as CSARGASVVGETQYF.

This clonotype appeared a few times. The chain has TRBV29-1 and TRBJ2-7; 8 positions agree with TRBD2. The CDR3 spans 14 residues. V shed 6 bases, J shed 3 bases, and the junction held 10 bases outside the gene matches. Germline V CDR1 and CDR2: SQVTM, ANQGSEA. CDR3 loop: CSVGGVAGIYEQYF. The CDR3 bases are TGCAGCGTCGGGGGGGTAGCGGGGATCTACGAGCAGTACTTC.

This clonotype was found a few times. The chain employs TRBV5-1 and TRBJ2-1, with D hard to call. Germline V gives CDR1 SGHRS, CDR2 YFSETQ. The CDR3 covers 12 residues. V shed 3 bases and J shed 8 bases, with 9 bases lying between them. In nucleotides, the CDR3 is TGCGCCAGCAGCTCGAACAGCGATGAGCAGTTCTTC. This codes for CASSSNSDEQFF.

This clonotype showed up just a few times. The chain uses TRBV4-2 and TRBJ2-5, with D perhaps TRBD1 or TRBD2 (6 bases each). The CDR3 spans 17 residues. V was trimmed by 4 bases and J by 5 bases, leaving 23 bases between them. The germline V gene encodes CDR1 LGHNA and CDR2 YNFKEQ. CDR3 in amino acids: CASSPEGGRGPDETQYF. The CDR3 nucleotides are TGTGCCAGCAGCCCAGAGGGGGGTCGGGGGCCCGACGAGACCCAGTACTTC.

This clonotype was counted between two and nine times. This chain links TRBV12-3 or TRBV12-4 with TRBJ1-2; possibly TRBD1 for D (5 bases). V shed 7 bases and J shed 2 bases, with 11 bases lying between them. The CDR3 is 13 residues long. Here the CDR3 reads CASTPDKNYGYTF. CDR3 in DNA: TGTGCCAGCACCCCGGACAAAAACTATGGCTACACCTTC.

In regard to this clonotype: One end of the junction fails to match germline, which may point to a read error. CDR3 loop: CGSNMAGGVYGYTF. The CDR3 nucleotides are TGTGGCAGCAATATGGCAGGGGGTGTCTATGGCTACACCTTC. The gene calls are TRBV12-3 or TRBV12-4 and TRBJ1-2; 7 positions match TRBD1. This CDR3 is built from 14 residues.

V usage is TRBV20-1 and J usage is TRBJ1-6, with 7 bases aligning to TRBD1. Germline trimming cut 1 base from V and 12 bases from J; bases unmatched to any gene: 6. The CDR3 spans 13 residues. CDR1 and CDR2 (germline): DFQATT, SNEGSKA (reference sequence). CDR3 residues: CSARGDSLGPLHF. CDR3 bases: TGCAGTGCTAGAGGGGACAGCTTGGGACCCCTCCACTTT.

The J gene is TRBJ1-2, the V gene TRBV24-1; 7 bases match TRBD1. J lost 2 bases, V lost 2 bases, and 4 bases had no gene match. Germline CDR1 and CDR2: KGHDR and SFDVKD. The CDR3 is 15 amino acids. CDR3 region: CATSDSSGGNYGYTF. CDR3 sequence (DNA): TGTGCCACCAGTGATTCTTCAGGGGGGAACTATGGCTACACCTTC.

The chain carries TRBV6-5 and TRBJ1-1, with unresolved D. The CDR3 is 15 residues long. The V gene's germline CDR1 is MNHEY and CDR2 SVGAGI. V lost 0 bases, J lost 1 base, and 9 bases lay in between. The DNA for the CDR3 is TGTGCCAGCAGTTACTCCTCAGGACCGAACACTGAAGCTTTCTTT. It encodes CASSYSSGPNTEAFF.

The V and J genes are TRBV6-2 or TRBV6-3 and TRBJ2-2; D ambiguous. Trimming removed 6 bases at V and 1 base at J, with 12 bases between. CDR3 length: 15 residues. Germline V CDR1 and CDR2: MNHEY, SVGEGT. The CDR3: CASRPRRMNTGELFF. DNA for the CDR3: TGTGCCAGCAGACCCAGACGGATGAACACCGGGGAGCTGTTTTTT.

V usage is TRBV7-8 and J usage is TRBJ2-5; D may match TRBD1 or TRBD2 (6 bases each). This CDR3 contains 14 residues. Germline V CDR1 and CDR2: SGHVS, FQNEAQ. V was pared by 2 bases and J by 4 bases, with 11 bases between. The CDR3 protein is CASSLRGAGETQYF. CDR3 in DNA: TGTGCCAGCAGCTTAAGGGGGGCCGGAGAGACCCAGTACTTC.

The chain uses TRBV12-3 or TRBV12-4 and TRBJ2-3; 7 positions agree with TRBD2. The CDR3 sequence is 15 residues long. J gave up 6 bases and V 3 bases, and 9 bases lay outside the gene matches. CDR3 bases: TGTGCCAGCAGTTTTGGGGGGGAGAGATCCGATACGCAGTATTTT. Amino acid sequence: CASSFGGERSDTQYF.

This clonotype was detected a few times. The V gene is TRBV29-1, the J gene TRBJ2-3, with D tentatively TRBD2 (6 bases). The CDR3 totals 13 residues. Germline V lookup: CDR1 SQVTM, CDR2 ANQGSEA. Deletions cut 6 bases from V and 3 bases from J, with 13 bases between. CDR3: CSVLRGATDTQYF. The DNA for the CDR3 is TGCAGCGTACTGCGCGGGGCTACAGATACGCAGTATTTT.

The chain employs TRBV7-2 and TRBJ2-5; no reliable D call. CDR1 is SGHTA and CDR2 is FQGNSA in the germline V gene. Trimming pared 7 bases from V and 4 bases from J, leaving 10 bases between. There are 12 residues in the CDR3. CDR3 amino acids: CASTLMTETQYF. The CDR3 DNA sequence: TGTGCCAGCACCCTAATGACAGAGACCCAGTACTTC.

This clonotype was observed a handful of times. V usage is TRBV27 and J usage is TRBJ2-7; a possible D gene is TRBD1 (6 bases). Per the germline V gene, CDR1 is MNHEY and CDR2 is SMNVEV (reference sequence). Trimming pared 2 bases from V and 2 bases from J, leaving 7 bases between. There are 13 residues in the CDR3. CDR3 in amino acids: CASSLQGPYEQYF. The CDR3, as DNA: TGTGCCAGCAGTTTACAGGGGCCCTACGAGCAGTACTTC.